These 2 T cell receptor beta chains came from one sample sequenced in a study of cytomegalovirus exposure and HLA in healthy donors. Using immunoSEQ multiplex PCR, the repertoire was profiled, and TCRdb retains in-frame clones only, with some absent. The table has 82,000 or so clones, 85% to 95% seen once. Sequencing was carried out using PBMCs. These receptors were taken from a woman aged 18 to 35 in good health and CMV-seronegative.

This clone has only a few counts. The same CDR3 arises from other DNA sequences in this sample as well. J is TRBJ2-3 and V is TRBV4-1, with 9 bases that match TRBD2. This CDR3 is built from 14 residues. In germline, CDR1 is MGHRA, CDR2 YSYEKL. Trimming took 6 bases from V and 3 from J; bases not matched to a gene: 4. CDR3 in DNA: TGCGCCAGCAGTCCCAGCGGGAGGACAGATACGCAGTATTTT. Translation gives CASSPSGRTDTQYF.

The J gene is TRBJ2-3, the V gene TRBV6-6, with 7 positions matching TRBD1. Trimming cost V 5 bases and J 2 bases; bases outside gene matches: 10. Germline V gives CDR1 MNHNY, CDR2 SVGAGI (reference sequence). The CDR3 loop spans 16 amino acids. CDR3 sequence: CASSPPTGPSTDTQYF. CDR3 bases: TGTGCCAGCAGTCCCCCGACAGGGCCTTCCACAGATACGCAGTATTTT.